This is a list of T cell receptor beta chains from one sample in a study of blood T cell repertoires in COVID-19. Generated by immunoSEQ multiplex PCR, the TCRdb table keeps only in-frame clones and is missing some. The repertoire holds about 240,000 clones, with 75% to 85% as singletons. The source material was peripheral blood. The receptors were gathered from a woman aged 60 to 75 with active or convalescent COVID-19. Both conserved end residues are part of each CDR3. The D gene is left open where the match is weak. Where a row states a size, it is once, few, many or the class of an expanded clone; other rows omit it.

d_call	v_call	j_call	clone_size	cdr3_nt	cdr3_aa
-	TRBV19	TRBJ1-2	-	TGTGCCAGTAGTACTGCGACAGGCCAATATGGCTACACCTTC	CASSTATGQYGYTF
-	TRBV7-8	TRBJ1-2	-	TGTGCCAGCAGCCTGGGGTGGGGCAGCCCTAACTATGGCTACACCTTC	CASSLGWGSPNYGYTF
TRBD1	TRBV19	TRBJ2-3	-	TGTGCCAGTAGTATGGGTTACTATTCCGACAGGGGAGCTCCAGATACGCAGTATTTT	CASSMGYYSDRGAPDTQYF
-	TRBV4-1	TRBJ1-1	-	TGCGCCAGCAGCCATGGGGTTCAGGGTGTCGCTTTCTTT	CASSHGVQGVAFF
-	TRBV19	TRBJ1-6	-	TGTGCCAGTAGTATAAGGAGGGAAAAAAATTCACCCCTCCACTTT	CASSIRREKNSPLHF
-	TRBV6-5	TRBJ1-2	-	TGTGCCAGCAGACGTCAGGGCTATGGCTACACCTTC	CASRRQGYGYTF
-	TRBV19	TRBJ2-3	-	TGTGCCAGTAGTGATGTGGGGGCTTGGAGCACAGATACGCAGTATTTT	CASSDVGAWSTDTQYF
-	TRBV7-2	TRBJ1-1	-	TGTGCCAGCAGCTTAGTGGGCGGGGACACTGAAGCTTTCTTT	CASSLVGGDTEAFF
TRBD1	TRBV5-1	TRBJ1-2	-	TGCGCCAGCAGCTCGGGACAGGGGATAGGAGAAGATGGCTACACCTTC	CASSSGQGIGEDGYTF
TRBD1	TRBV7-3	TRBJ1-2	once	TGTGCCAGCAGCAAATCGGGACAGGGCGACTATGGCTACACCTTC	CASSKSGQGDYGYTF
-	TRBV27	TRBJ2-1	-	TGTGCCAGCAGTTTATTTTTCGGGGAGCAGTTCTTC	CASSLFFGEQFF
TRBD2	TRBV4-1	TRBJ2-5	-	TGCGCCAGCAGCCAAGATCGTGGGACTAGCGGATCCCGGAAAGAGACCCAGTACTTC	CASSQDRGTSGSRKETQYF
-	TRBV7-6	TRBJ2-7	-	TGTGCCAGCAGGAAGGGGGAGTTCGGCGAGCAGTACTTC	CASRKGEFGEQYF
TRBD1	TRBV7-9	TRBJ1-4	-	TGTGCCAGCAGCACCCCGGACCGGGACAGGGGTGAAAAACTGTTTTTT	CASSTPDRDRGEKLFF
-	TRBV7-2	TRBJ1-2	-	TGTGCCAGCAGCTCTAGGTTAGGGACTCCGGTTGGCTACACCTTC	CASSSRLGTPVGYTF
TRBD1	TRBV9	TRBJ1-6	once	TGTGCCAGCAGCGTAGAGGGACAGCCAAATTCACCCCTCCACTTT	CASSVEGQPNSPLHF
TRBD1	TRBV9	TRBJ2-3	-	TGTGCCAGCAGCGGGGACAGGGGGCGATCAGATACGCAGTATTTT	CASSGDRGRSDTQYF
TRBD1	TRBV6-5	TRBJ1-6	-	TGTGCCAGCAGTTATCGGACAGGGGCAAGCTCACCCCTCCACTTT	CASSYRTGASSPLHF
TRBD1	TRBV7-6	TRBJ1-5	-	TGTGCCAGCAGCCCAGTCCCGGGACAGGGTGCGGAGCCCCAGCATTTT	CASSPVPGQGAEPQHF
TRBD2	TRBV7-2	TRBJ2-3	-	TGTGCCAGCAGCTTAGGAACTAGCGGGGGAGGAAATACGCAGTATTTT	CASSLGTSGGGNTQYF
TRBD1	TRBV7-2	TRBJ1-2	-	TGTGCCAGCAGCTTAGGGGACAGGCCGAGGTATGGCTACACCTTC	CASSLGDRPRYGYTF
TRBD1	TRBV9	TRBJ1-3	-	TGTGCCAGCAGCGCCCAGGGGGGTGCCATATATTTT	CASSAQGGAIYF
-	TRBV30	TRBJ2-7	-	TGTGCCTGGAGTAAGGGGGTGAGCTCCTACGAGCAGTACTTC	CAWSKGVSSYEQYF
-	TRBV7-6	TRBJ2-1	few	TGTGCCAGCAGCTCCCCTTTTAGCGGCGTCTCCTACAATGAGCAGTTCTTC	CASSSPFSGVSYNEQFF
-	TRBV12-3/TRBV12-4	TRBJ2-1	-	TGTGCCAGCAGTTTCCAGGCCTACAATGAGCAGTTCTTC	CASSFQAYNEQFF
-	TRBV2	TRBJ2-6	-	TGTGCCAGCTTCACAGGCAGGAGTGGGGCCAACGTCCTGACTTTC	CASFTGRSGANVLTF
-	TRBV30	TRBJ1-4	-	TGTGCCTGGACCCCGCCCGGGACACAAGAAAAACTGTTTTTT	CAWTPPGTQEKLFF
TRBD1	TRBV12-3/TRBV12-4	TRBJ1-5	-	TGTGCCAGCAGCTACAGGGGGTTTCAGCCCCAGCATTTT	CASSYRGFQPQHF
TRBD2	TRBV27	TRBJ2-3	-	TGTGCCAGCAGTTTACAAGGGACTAGCGGGGTTCCCACAGATACGCAGTATTTT	CASSLQGTSGVPTDTQYF
-	TRBV6-5	TRBJ2-5	-	TGTGCCAGCAGTCCCCGACACGAGGAGACCCAGTACTTC	CASSPRHEETQYF
-	TRBV11-2	TRBJ2-1	few	TGTGCCAGCAGCAGCCCCCTAGGGGGACACAATTGGGGTGAGCAGTTCTTC	CASSSPLGGHNWGEQFF
-	TRBV12-3/TRBV12-4	TRBJ1-1	-	TGTGCCAGCAGCTTCGGGACTGAAGCTTTCTTT	CASSFGTEAFF
-	TRBV7-9	TRBJ1-4	-	TGTGCCAGCAGCTCCCGGGGGGGAGGAGAAGAAAAACTGTTTTTT	CASSSRGGGEEKLFF
-	TRBV5-1	TRBJ1-6	-	TGCGCCAGCAGCTTGAGGCAGGGGAGCTCCTATAATTCACCCCTCCACTTT	CASSLRQGSSYNSPLHF
-	TRBV2	TRBJ1-5	-	TGTGCCAGCAAAGGACAGCCGTATCAGCCCCAGCATTTT	CASKGQPYQPQHF
TRBD2	TRBV19	TRBJ2-1	-	TGTGCCAGTAGTAGGACTAGCGGGGGGGCTTACAATGAGCAGTTCTTC	CASSRTSGGAYNEQFF
TRBD1	TRBV10-3	TRBJ2-1	-	TGTGCCATTAGACAGGGAACGGGGAATGAGCAGTTCTTC	CAIRQGTGNEQFF
TRBD2	TRBV7-2	TRBJ2-5	-	TGTGCCAGCAGACCCAGCGGGGGGGCGTGGGAGACCCAGTACTTC	CASRPSGGAWETQYF
-	TRBV7-3	TRBJ2-1	-	TGTGCCAGCAGCTTGTCGCGCGAGAGCTTCCACAATGAGCAGTTCTTC	CASSLSRESFHNEQFF
-	TRBV6-5	TRBJ1-2	once	TGTGCCAGCTTGGGGGCACGCGTCGACGGCTACACCTTC	CASLGARVDGYTF
TRBD1	TRBV11-2	TRBJ1-6	-	TGTGCCAGCAGCCGACAGGGCGCGAGCTCCTATAATTCACCCCTCCACTTT	CASSRQGASSYNSPLHF
-	TRBV27	TRBJ1-1	once	TGTGCCAGCAGTCACATGAACACTGAAGCTTTCTTT	CASSHMNTEAFF
TRBD1	TRBV5-1	TRBJ1-2	-	TGCGCCAGCAGCTCACTCGGACAGGCTTACTATGGCTACACCTTC	CASSSLGQAYYGYTF
TRBD1	TRBV4-1	TRBJ2-2	-	TGCGCCAGCAGCCAAGCGGGACAGGGGGCTAGCGGGGAGCTGTTTTTT	CASSQAGQGASGELFF
-	TRBV10-3	TRBJ2-1	-	TGTGCCATCAGTGAGTCGAACAGGGCCAATGAGCAGTTCTTC	CAISESNRANEQFF
-	TRBV21-1	TRBJ1-6	-	TGTGCCAGCAGCACCCCTCGGGGTTATAATTCACCCCTCCACTTT	CASSTPRGYNSPLHF
-	TRBV29-1	TRBJ1-2	-	TGCAGCGTTGAATCGAGTGGCTACACCTTC	CSVESSGYTF
-	TRBV2	TRBJ1-5	-	TGTGCCAGCAAGGGGGATAGCAATCAGCCCCAGCATTTT	CASKGDSNQPQHF
-	TRBV12-3/TRBV12-4	TRBJ1-4	many	TGTGCCAGCAGTTTACAAGGGGCAAAACTGTTTTTT	CASSLQGAKLFF
TRBD2	TRBV7-9	TRBJ2-1	-	TGTGCCAGCAGCCCCGGAGGGATAGCGGGGGGAGCTGGGTTCTTC	CASSPGGIAGGAGFF
TRBD1	TRBV5-1	TRBJ2-7	-	TGCGCCAGCAGCTTGATTTGGGACAGGACCTACGAGCAGTACTTC	CASSLIWDRTYEQYF
TRBD1	TRBV5-6	TRBJ1-5	-	TGTGCCAGCAGCAGGGACAGGGGCAGGAGTCAGCCCCAGCATTTT	CASSRDRGRSQPQHF